The 5 T cell receptor beta chains in this list originate from one sample, sequenced in a study of T-cell memory formation after mild COVID-19. TCRdb called the 5' RACE reads again in MiXCR, with one record for every CDR3 protein. The data hold 150,000 or so distinct CDR3 sequences, with 11% observed a single time. Sequenced input: PBMCs or a T cell subset sorted from them (not recorded which). Source of these receptors: a man younger than 35 who had mild COVID-19 (a few samples of this study predate the infection). Cell type and time point are not known.

The chain has TRBV27 and TRBJ1-6; 8 nucleotides align to TRBD1. CDR3 length: 12 amino acids. CDR1 is MNHEY, CDR2 SMNVEV, per germline (reference sequence). V shed 8 bases, J shed 11 bases, and the junction held 5 bases outside the gene matches. The CDR3 bases are TGTGCCAGCGGACAGGGCTTTACACCCCTCCACTTT. This translates into CASGQGFTPLHF.

This chain joins TRBV11-3 and TRBJ1-1; D is unresolved. V gave up 9 bases and J gave up 1 base, with 9 bases separating them. In germline, CDR1 is SGHNT, CDR2 YENEEA. The CDR3 has 12 residues. The DNA of the CDR3 is TGTGCCAGGTCGGTCCCGAACACTGAAGCTTTCTTT. This codes for CARSVPNTEAFF.

V and J are TRBV28 and TRBJ1-1; no firm D call. CDR1 is MDHEN and CDR2 is SYDVKM in the germline V gene. V was trimmed by 7 bases and J by 2 bases, leaving 11 bases between them. The CDR3 has 13 amino acids. The CDR3: CASTSLANTEAFF. The CDR3 DNA reads as TGTGCCAGCACTTCTCTCGCAAACACTGAAGCTTTCTTT.

This clonotype was seen ten or more times. The chain carries TRBV7-2 and TRBJ1-1; no firm D call. The CDR3 loop spans 13 amino acids. Deletions cut 6 bases from V and 1 base from J, with 9 bases between. CDR1 and CDR2 (germline): SGHTA, FQGNSA. CDR3 sequence reads: CASSYQRNTEAFF. CDR3 sequence (DNA): TGTGCCAGCAGTTATCAGAGGAACACTGAAGCTTTCTTT. The variable domain in full, completed from reference TRBV7-2 and TRBJ1-1, reads GAGVSQSPSNKVTEKGKDVELRCDPISGHTALYWYRQSLGQGLEFLIYFQGNSAPDKSGLPSDRFSAERTGGSVSTLTIQRTQQEDSAVYLCASSYQRNTEAFFGQGTRLTVV.

This clonotype was seen many times. The chain has TRBV6-2 or TRBV6-3 and TRBJ1-1; D is unresolved. V lost 7 bases and J lost 3, with 24 bases in between. This CDR3 contains 17 residues. The germline V gene encodes CDR1 MNHEY and CDR2 SVGEGT. CDR3: CASTADIYGFGDTEAFF. The CDR3 DNA sequence: TGTGCCAGCACCGCCGACATTTATGGGTTTGGTGACACTGAAGCTTTCTTT.